The T cell receptor beta chain under discussion was sequenced for a study of tumor and adjacent non-tumor tissue in lung cancer listed by TCRdb under 2018. Background on the whole study: By cancer type, the cohort comprised 11 to 12 adenocarcinoma patients, a couple of squamous cell carcinoma patients and 1 small cell lung cancer patient. The 15 or so patients were aged roughly 31 to 80 years, included around 10 men and 5 women, and had TNM stage I to III disease. In total, sequencing yielded fewer than 150 million productive TCRbeta reads, which works out to an average of about 4.2 million reads per sample. The study compared bulk TCRbeta repertoires from lung tumor tissue and matched distant non-tumor lung tissue of approximately 14 lung cancer patients. TCRbeta CDR3 sequencing was performed on fewer than 35 paired specimens, with one tumor sample and one normal lung sample collected per patient. Findings and caveats that apply to the study as a whole: TCR diversity was significantly higher in younger patients, and greater tumor TCR diversity was associated with shorter overall survival and shorter disease-free survival. In normal lung, the top 100 clones accounted for a significantly larger cumulative share of the repertoire than in tumor tissue. Tumor tissue showed significantly higher TCR diversity (inverse Simpson) than normal lung tissue, at around 450 vs 150 (P = 0.0075, Mann-Whitney U test). Because peripheral blood was not sequenced, the blood TCRbeta repertoires of the lung cancer patients in the study went unexamined. Neither the sequencing platform nor unique molecular identifiers are mentioned in the methods. The cohort had only 15 or so patients, and the authors noted that larger samples and more detailed clinical data are needed.

RNA was isolated from bulk unsorted tissue, and RNA quality was assessed with a NanoDrop ND-1000 and an Agilent 2100. The donors were newly diagnosed lung cancer patients admitted for thoracic surgery in China from August to November 2014 who had not received prior chemotherapy. The study excluded patients who had received radiotherapy or chemotherapy before or who had another cancer at the same time. Pieces of surgical tissue measuring about 1-2.1 cm3 were kept in RNAlater solution and held at -80 degrees C until needed. At least ten counts were recorded for this clonotype. Its specific antigen is unknown. No much larger clone exists at a distance of one base, and base qualities are not known. The germline V gene (reference sequence) yields DFQATT for CDR1 and SNEGSKA for CDR2. The junction shows trimming of 4 bases on V and 7 bases on J, plus 19 bases between the germline ends. Taken from cysteine to phenylalanine, the CDR3 has 14 residues. Of the read, only the CDR3 DNA is kept; its 42 bases are in frame from base 1.

Library generation was performed with multiplex PCR. Sequencing relied on an Illumina HiSeq 2500. Following protocols modified from ARM-PCR, the researchers constructed TCRbeta libraries through three rounds of nested PCR with primers (Table S4). Before sequencing, PCR products in the 200-500 bp range were cut out of the gel and cleaned up using the QIAquick gel extraction kit. The study's processing was this. Trimmomatic was used to clean the reads, FLASH merged the cleaned reads into complete CDR3 sequences, and MiTCR assigned the sequences to V(D)J germline segments. Clonal diversity was calculated as the inverse Simpson's index using VDJtools. In-frame sequences without a premature stop codon were defined as productive reads. TCRdb handled the public reads itself, with Q25 trimming in fastp and clone calling in MiXCR, and kept productive beta chains. Each record represents a unique CDR3 protein, reported with the most common genes and DNA among its rows. V and J calls and clone size were set by TCRdb, not the authors. The sample table shows 200,000 or so distinct CDR3 sequences, and about two thirds are seen once. The ten largest clones add up to roughly 24% of the sample.

Sequences were obtained from lung tumor tissue. The rearranged chain carries TRBV20-1 and TRBJ2-5; the D gene is perhaps TRBD1 or TRBD2, each of them matching over 5 bases. This sequence was found in a man in his fifties or sixties with non-small cell lung cancer. The sequence in DNA is TGCAGTGCTACCCTAGGGGTATCGGCGGGGACCCAGTACTTC. Translated, this is CSATLGVSAGTQYF.